A single sample gave rise to the 16 T cell receptor beta chains below, sequenced in a study of cytomegalovirus exposure and HLA in healthy donors. The protocol was immunoSEQ multiplex PCR, while the TCRdb copy is restricted to in-frame clones and leaves out a portion. The sample lists 110,000 to 150,000 clones; about nine tenths were seen once. The sequenced sample consisted of PBMCs. These TCRs come from a man aged 18 to 35 in good health and CMV-seronegative.

The V gene is TRBV9, the J gene TRBJ2-6, with TRBD2 as a possible D gene (6 bases). With 4 bases removed from V and 3 bases from J, the gap between germline ends came to 14 bases. The length of the CDR3 is 16 residues. The germline V gene has CDR1 SGDLS and CDR2 YYNGEE. CDR3 region: CASSPPAGYGANVLTF. DNA of the CDR3: TGTGCCAGCAGCCCTCCCGCGGGGTATGGGGCCAACGTCCTGACTTTC.

This chain joins TRBV7-2 and TRBJ2-2, with 7 bases lining up with TRBD1. Germline values: CDR1 SGHTA, CDR2 FQGNSA. Trimming cost V 3 bases and J 1 base; bases outside gene matches: 14. The CDR3 is 19 amino acids. CDR3 protein: CASSLRRDRIPLNTGELFF. CDR3 nucleotide sequence: TGTGCCAGCAGCTTGCGACGGGACAGAATACCCTTGAACACCGGGGAGCTGTTTTTT.

This chain joins TRBV18 and TRBJ1-1; no definite D call. There are 13 residues in the CDR3. V shed 6 bases and J shed 0 bases, with 8 bases lying between them. Per germline, CDR1 KGHSH and CDR2 LQKENI. The CDR3 reads CASSPTLNTEAFF. The CDR3, as DNA: TGTGCCAGCTCTCCAACATTGAACACTGAAGCTTTCTTT.

This clone was detected once. The V and J genes are TRBV6-6 and TRBJ1-5; TRBD1 matches at 8 bases. The V and J ends lost 6 bases and 5 bases, in that order; junction bases with no gene match: 9. The CDR3 has 15 amino acids. Germline V gene sequence: CDR1 MNHNY, CDR2 SVGAGI (reference sequence). DNA for the CDR3: TGTGCCAGCAGCCCAGGGGGCGCGGGGTATCAGCCCCAGCATTTT. It translates to CASSPGGAGYQPQHF.

The chain links TRBV5-4 to TRBJ2-7; D unresolved. The CDR3 covers 18 residues. Per the germline V gene, CDR1 is SGHNT and CDR2 is YYREEE (reference sequence). V dropped 4 bases and J dropped 2 bases, with 25 bases sitting between them. DNA of the CDR3: TGTGCCAGCAGCCCATACTGGTCCCGGTTAGGTGGAGCCTACGAGCAGTACTTC. Protein product: CASSPYWSRLGGAYEQYF.

This clone was detected only a few times. The chain couples TRBV2 to TRBJ2-7; D call uncertain. Trimming took 2 bases from V and 3 from J, leaving 14 bases between them. The CDR3 length is 15 residues. Germline CDR1 reads SNHLY; CDR2 reads FYNNEI. CDR3 region: CASSESGSVYYEQYF. The CDR3 coding sequence is TGTGCCAGCAGTGAATCGGGTAGTGTGTACTACGAGCAGTACTTC.

This chain connects TRBV5-1 to TRBJ2-5, with 7 positions matching TRBD1. Germline V gene lookup returns CDR1 SGHRS and CDR2 YFSETQ. This CDR3 has 14 amino acids. Trimming at V came to 4 bases and at J to 1 base, leaving 4 bases not matched to a gene. DNA for the CDR3: TGCGCCAGCAGCGCCGGGACAGTCCAAGAGACCCAGTACTTC. It codes for CASSAGTVQETQYF.

The chain couples TRBV9 to TRBJ2-2; 10 nucleotides match TRBD1. Germline V CDR1 and CDR2: SGDLS, YYNGEE. Trimming removed 4 bases from V and 4 bases from J; junction bases left unmatched: 7. This CDR3 spans 16 amino acids. CDR3 sequence: CASSSTGGSGTGELFF. The CDR3 bases are TGTGCCAGCAGCTCGACAGGGGGCAGCGGCACCGGGGAGCTGTTTTTT.

CDR3 amino acids: CASSSSPWDRVSINYGYTF. CDR3 sequence (DNA): TGTGCCAGCAGCTCGAGTCCCTGGGACAGGGTTTCCATTAACTATGGCTACACCTTC. The rearrangement links TRBV11-2 to TRBJ1-2; TRBD1 agrees at 9 bases. CDR3 length equals 19 residues. V trimming: 4 bases; J trimming: 1 base; junction bases outside the gene matches: 16. Germline values: CDR1 SGHAT, CDR2 FQNNGV.

J is TRBJ2-1 and V is TRBV7-2, with D maybe TRBD2 (5 bases). From germline, CDR1 is SGHTA and CDR2 FQGNSA. V lost 5 bases, J lost 1 base, and 9 bases lay in between. The CDR3 consists of 14 residues. The CDR3, as DNA: TGTGCCAGCAGCCCCCCGGGGTCCTACAATGAGCAGTTCTTC. Translated: CASSPPGSYNEQFF.

V is TRBV5-8 and J is TRBJ2-5; 8 nucleotides align to TRBD1. This CDR3 is built from 15 residues. Germline trimming cut 2 bases from V and 4 bases from J; bases unmatched to any gene: 7. Germline V gene sequence: CDR1 SGHTS, CDR2 YDEGEE. The DNA for the CDR3 is TGTGCCAGCAGCTTTGGACAGGGTGGCCGAGAGACCCAGTACTTC. Protein product: CASSFGQGGRETQYF.

This clone was picked up one time. The chain is built from TRBV5-4 and TRBJ2-2, with 13 bases fitting TRBD2. Per germline, CDR1 SGHNT and CDR2 YYREEE (reference sequence). The CDR3 sequence is 17 residues long. V shed 4 bases and J 2 bases; nucleotides not matched to a gene: 5. The CDR3 DNA sequence: TGTGCCAGCAGCCCTGGACTAGCGGGAGTTAACACCGGGGAGCTGTTTTTT. Protein sequence: CASSPGLAGVNTGELFF.

V is TRBV18 and J is TRBJ2-5, with D hard to call. Between the trimmed V and J ends, which lost 0 bases and 2 bases, there was a span of 10 bases. This CDR3 region has 15 residues. Germline-derived CDR1 and CDR2 are KGHSH and LQKENI. As DNA, the CDR3 is TGTGCCAGCTCACCACCGGGCAGTAAGCAAGAGACCCAGTACTTC. Encoded protein: CASSPPGSKQETQYF.

The chain recombines TRBV7-2 with TRBJ1-5; 9 nucleotides line up with TRBD1. Trimming removed 1 base from V and 5 bases from J; junction bases left unmatched: 3. CDR1 is SGHTA and CDR2 is FQGNSA in the germline V gene. This CDR3 spans 15 amino acids. The CDR3, as DNA: TGTGCCAGCAGCTTAGTTTGGACAGGGGATCAGCCCCAGCATTTT. This gives the protein CASSLVWTGDQPQHF.

The chain is built from TRBV19 and TRBJ2-1; the D gene is possibly TRBD2 (6 bases). The CDR3 spans 16 residues. Germline V lookup: CDR1 LNHDA, CDR2 SQIVND (reference sequence). Trimming took off 6 bases at V and 0 bases at J, with 15 bases between the two ends. The CDR3 reads CASSPSEASSYNEQFF. The CDR3 DNA follows: TGTGCCAGTAGCCCTAGCGAAGCCAGCTCCTACAATGAGCAGTTCTTC.

The gene calls are TRBV6-4 and TRBJ2-7, with 12 bases that match TRBD2. J lost 5 bases, V lost 6 bases, and 11 bases had no gene match. The germline CDR1 and CDR2 sequences are MRHNA and SNTAGT. The CDR3 has 16 amino acids. This chain's CDR3 is CASRSLAGGGSHEQYF. As DNA, the CDR3 is TGTGCCAGCAGGTCACTAGCGGGGGGCGGGTCCCACGAGCAGTACTTC.